Sequencing of this T cell receptor (beta chain) was carried out in a study of T-cell memory formation after mild COVID-19. This clonotype was recorded at least ten times. TCRdb redid the calling of the 5' RACE reads with MiXCR, one entry per CDR3 protein. This sample has about 410,000 distinct CDR3 sequences; approximately 19% occur once, and the top ten carry 20% to 25%. Sample: PBMCs or a T cell subset sorted from them (not recorded which). The sequence was obtained from a man aged 18 to 29 who had mild COVID-19 (a few samples of this study predate the infection). Cell type and time point are not known.

The CDR3: CASSLETSFQETQYF. In DNA, the CDR3 is TGTGCCAGCAGCTTGGAGACTAGCTTCCAAGAGACCCAGTACTTC. This chain uses TRBV7-8 with TRBJ2-5; 7 bases agree with TRBD2. The junction had 5 bases not matched to a gene; V was cut back by 3 bases and J by 1 base. The CDR3 is 15 residues long. Germline V CDR1 and CDR2: SGHVS, FQNEAQ.